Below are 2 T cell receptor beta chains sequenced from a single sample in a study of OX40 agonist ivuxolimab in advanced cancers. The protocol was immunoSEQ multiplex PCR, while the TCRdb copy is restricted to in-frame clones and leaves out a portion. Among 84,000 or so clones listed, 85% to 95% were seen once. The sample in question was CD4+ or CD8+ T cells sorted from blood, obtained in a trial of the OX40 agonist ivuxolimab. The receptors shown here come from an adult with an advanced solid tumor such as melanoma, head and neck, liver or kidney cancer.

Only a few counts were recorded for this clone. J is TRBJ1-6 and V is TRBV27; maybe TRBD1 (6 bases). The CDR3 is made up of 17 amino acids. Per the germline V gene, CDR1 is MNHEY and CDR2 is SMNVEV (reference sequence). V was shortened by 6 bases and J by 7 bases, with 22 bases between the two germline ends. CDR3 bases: TGTGCCAGCAGACCTCGCCCGACAGGTTATGGCAATTCACCCCTCCACTTT. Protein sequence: CASRPRPTGYGNSPLHF.

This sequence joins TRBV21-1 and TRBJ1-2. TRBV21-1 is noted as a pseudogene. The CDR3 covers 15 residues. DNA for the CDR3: TGTGCCACCATGAAGACCTCTCCGGGAGGCTATGGCTACACCTTC. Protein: CATMKTSPGGYGYTF.